The entry below describes one T cell receptor beta chain. Its antigen is undetermined. This specimen belongs to a study of blood T cells in healthy people across ages. Findings of the study overall: Diversity estimates from one million T cells were considered underestimates. More naive CD4+ cells and higher diversity marked long-lived donors relative to aged donors.

Isolation recovered at least 7 million PBMCs from every sample. Germline CDR1 and CDR2: SGHVS and FQNEAQ. Trimming cost V 1 base and J 2 bases, with 12 bases left between them. This CDR3 is 15 amino acids long. A sample-barcoded 5' primer and a J-beta primer mix were used in a second PCR of roughly 7 to 11 cycles. Any given sample supplied a minimum of 2.5 million CDR3-containing paired-end reads. TCRdb ran MiXCR on the 5' RACE reads and lists one entry per CDR3 protein. In the table there are about 1.4 million distinct CDR3 sequences, 59% of which are singletons. The TCR comes from a young man in good health. The chain carries TRBV7-8 and TRBJ2-7, with D tentatively TRBD1 (6 bases). The sequenced material came from blood. CDR3 sequence: CASSLGRGMAYEQYF. CDR3 nucleotide sequence: TGTGCCAGCAGCTTAGGAAGGGGGATGGCCTACGAGCAGTACTTC.